This T cell receptor beta chain was sequenced for a study of human T cells and chemical hapten exposure. Findings and limits, study-wide: Counts of expanded TCRs at PT1 were positively correlated with patch test score.

Sample time point: patch test 1, 2 weeks after DPC sensitization. Treatment described: therapeutic diphenylcyclopropenone sensitization with weekly scalp DPC. TCRdb analysed the RACE reads with MiXCR anew, one entry per CDR3 protein. The sample lists 95,000 to 150,000 distinct CDR3 sequences; around 15% were seen once. This clonotype was counted a few times. Antigen specificity is unknown. Sequencing was performed on whole blood, taken in connection with sensitization to the hapten diphenylcyclopropenone (DPC). The sequence came from a man between 18 and 29 years old with alopecia areata. Some clones in this sample may be carry-over from other donors' samples.

CDR3 sequence (DNA): TGTGCCAGCAGCCAAGTACAAGCCAGCTTCTACACCTTC. Translating it yields CASSQVQASFYTF. The rearrangement joins TRBV14 to TRBJ1-2; D gene unclear. V was clipped by 1 base and J by 10 bases, with 13 bases between them. The CDR3 runs to 13 residues. Germline loops: CDR1 SGHDN, CDR2 FVKESK. Based on the CDR3 plus reference TRBV14 and TRBJ1-2, the full variable domain is EAGVTQFPSHSVIEKGQTVTLRCDPISGHDNLYWYRRVMGKEIKFLLHFVKESKQDESGMPNNRFLAERTGGTYSTLKVQPAELEDSGVYFCASSQVQASFYTFGSGTRLTVV.